This T cell receptor (beta chain) comes out of a study of cytomegalovirus exposure and HLA in healthy donors. On the study more broadly: A subsequent analysis reported that the approximately 120 validation repertoires were produced on the same platform that had also been used for the roughly 710 first-cohort repertoires. General study points: As confirmed in vitro, a few CMV-associated chains were specific for CMV antigens. The study recorded 150 to 200 TCR beta chains that were cytomegalovirus-associated.

With V trimmed by 6 bases and J by 11 bases, 13 bases remained unmatched. CDR1 and CDR2 from the germline V gene are GTSNPN and SVGIG (reference sequence). CDR3 length: 14 residues. The protocol was immunoSEQ multiplex PCR, while the TCRdb copy is restricted to in-frame clones and leaves out a portion. Here the sample spans over 200,000 clones, around 88% being singletons. Worth noting for this clone: What it binds is not known.

The receptor was derived from a woman aged 18-30 years in good health and CMV-seronegative. This chain connects TRBV30 to TRBJ2-2, with 9 bases that match TRBD2. Material: PBMCs. This chain's CDR3 is CACRAGGPRPELFF. Written as DNA, the CDR3 is TGTGCCTGCAGAGCGGGAGGTCCGCGTCCAGAGCTGTTTTTT.